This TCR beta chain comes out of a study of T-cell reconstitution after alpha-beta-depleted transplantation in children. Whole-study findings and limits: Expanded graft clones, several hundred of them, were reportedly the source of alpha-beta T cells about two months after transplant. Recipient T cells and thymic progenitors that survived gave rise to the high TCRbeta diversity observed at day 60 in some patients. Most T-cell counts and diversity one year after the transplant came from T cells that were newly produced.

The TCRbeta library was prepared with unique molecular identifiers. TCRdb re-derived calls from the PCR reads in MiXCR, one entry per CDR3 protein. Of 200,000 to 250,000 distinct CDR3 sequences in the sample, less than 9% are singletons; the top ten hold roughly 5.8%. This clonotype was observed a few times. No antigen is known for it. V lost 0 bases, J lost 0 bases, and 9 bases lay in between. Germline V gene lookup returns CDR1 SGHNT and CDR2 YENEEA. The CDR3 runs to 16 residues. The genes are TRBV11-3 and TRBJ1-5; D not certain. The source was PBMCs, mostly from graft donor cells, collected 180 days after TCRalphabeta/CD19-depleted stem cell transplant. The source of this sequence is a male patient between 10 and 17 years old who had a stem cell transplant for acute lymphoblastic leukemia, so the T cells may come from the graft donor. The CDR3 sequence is CASSLDDPFSNQPQHF. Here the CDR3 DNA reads TGTGCCAGCAGCTTAGATGACCCGTTTAGCAATCAGCCCCAGCATTTT.